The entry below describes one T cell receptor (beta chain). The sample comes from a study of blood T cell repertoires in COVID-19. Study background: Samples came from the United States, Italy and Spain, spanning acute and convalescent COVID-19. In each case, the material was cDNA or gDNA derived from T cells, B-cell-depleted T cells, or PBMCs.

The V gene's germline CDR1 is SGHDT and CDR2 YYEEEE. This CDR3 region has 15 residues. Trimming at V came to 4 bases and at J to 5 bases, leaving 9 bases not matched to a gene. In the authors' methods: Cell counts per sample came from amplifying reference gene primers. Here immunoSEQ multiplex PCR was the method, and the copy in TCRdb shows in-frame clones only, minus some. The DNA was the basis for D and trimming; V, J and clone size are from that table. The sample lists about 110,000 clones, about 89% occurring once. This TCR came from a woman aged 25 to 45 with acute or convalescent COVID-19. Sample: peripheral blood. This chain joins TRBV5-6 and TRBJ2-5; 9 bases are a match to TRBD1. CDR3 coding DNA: TGTGCCAGCAGCCCTCGGACAGGGGTAAAGGAGACCCAGTACTTC. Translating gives CASSPRTGVKETQYF.